The T cell receptor beta chain under discussion was sequenced for a study of beta chain features in type 1 diabetes. Study-wide background: All of the samples together had 107,917,701 sorted cells examined.

Cell sorting via CD45RO/CCR7/CD25/CD127/CD95/CD27 was performed to obtain CD4+ naive, central memory, regulatory and stem cell-like memory cells. Findings of the study overall: Naive, central memory and regulatory TCRB repertoires appeared more similar among patients than healthy donors. Within each of all four CD4+ subsets, Type 1 diabetes patients had TCRB CDR3s that were moderately but significantly shorter.

Expressed TCRB transcripts got sequenced, as all isolated RNA was reverse transcribed. Sequencing used immunoSEQ multiplex PCR; TCRdb keeps in-frame clones, though not all of them. The table includes some 190,000 clones, roughly 7.1% detected once. With V trimmed by 3 bases and J by 9 bases, 4 bases remained unmatched. This CDR3 is built from 14 residues. In germline, CDR1 is MNHEY, CDR2 SMNVEV (reference sequence). This clone has a handful of counts. The antigen remains unidentified. Specimen: central memory CD4+ T cells from blood. This chain connects TRBV27 to TRBJ1-6; TRBD1 matches 8 bases. This receptor was identified in a middle-aged woman with type 1 diabetes. DNA for the CDR3: TGTGCCAGCAGTTTTACGGGACAGGCTTCACCCCTCCACTTT. Encoded protein: CASSFTGQASPLHF.